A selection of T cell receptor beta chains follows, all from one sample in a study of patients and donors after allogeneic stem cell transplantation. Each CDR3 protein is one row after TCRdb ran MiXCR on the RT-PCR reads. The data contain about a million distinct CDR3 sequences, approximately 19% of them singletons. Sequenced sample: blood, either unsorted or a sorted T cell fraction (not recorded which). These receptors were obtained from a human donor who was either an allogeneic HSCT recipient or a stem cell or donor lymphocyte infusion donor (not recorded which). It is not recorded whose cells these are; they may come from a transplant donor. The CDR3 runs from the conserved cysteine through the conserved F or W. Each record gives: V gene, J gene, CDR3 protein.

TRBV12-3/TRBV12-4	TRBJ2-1	CASSARISYNEQFF
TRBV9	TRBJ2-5	CASSVSMDRTQETQYF
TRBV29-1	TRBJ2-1	CSVKKGGNEQFF
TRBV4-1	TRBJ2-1	CASSEDRSSYNEQFF
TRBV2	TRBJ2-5	CASSDGGFGETQYF
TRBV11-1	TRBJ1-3	CASRKTDPWQWDSGNTIYF
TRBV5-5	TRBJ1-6	CASSSTVKNSPLHF
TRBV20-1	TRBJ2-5	CSALRPRVKETQYF
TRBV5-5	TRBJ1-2	CASSADRDTF
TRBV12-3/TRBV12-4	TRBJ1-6	CASSMGQGTRSPLHF
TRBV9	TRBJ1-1	CASRRSGGGDTEAFF
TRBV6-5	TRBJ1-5	CASSYSGGSNQPQHF
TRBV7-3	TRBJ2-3	CASSPVGGVTDTQYF
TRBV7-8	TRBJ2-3	CASSPRGPTSDTQYF
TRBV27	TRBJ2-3	CASSPGLAAVADTQYF
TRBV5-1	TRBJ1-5	CASSADGGPYSNQPQHF
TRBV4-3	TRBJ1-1	CASSQEAGGTYTEAFF
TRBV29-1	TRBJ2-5	CSVEALGQGTQETQYF
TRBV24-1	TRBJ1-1	CATSSLKGEAFF
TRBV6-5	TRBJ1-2	CASSYSGNLHRGANYGYTF
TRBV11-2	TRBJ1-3	CASSFGASSGNTIYF
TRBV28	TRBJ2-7	CASSSEGTGELEQYF
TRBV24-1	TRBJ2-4	CATSDLRHPYLAKNIQYF
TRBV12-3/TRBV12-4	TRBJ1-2	CASSLSALYGYTF